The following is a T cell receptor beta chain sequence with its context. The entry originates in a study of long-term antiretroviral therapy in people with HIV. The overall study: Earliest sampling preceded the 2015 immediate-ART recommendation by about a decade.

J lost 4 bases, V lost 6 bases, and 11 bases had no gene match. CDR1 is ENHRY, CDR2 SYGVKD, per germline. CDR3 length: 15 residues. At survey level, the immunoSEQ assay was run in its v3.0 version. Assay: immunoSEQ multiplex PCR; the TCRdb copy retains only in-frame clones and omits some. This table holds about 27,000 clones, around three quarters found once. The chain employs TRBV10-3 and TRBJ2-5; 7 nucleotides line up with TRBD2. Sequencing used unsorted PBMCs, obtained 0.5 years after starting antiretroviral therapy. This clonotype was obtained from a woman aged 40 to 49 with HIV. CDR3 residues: CAIRGGLAEGETQYF. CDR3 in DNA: TGTGCCATCAGGGGAGGGCTAGCGGAGGGAGAGACCCAGTACTTC.